This section outlines one TCR beta chain sequence together with its context. In the original analysis: By means of reference gene primer amplification, nucleated cell counts were estimated. Clones were read by immunoSEQ multiplex PCR, and TCRdb kept only the in-frame ones, dropping some. V and J calls and clone size follow that table, whereas D and trimming were derived from the DNA. In the table there are 390,000 or so clones, nearly 90% of which are singletons. V lost 0 bases and J lost 1, with 8 bases in between. Per the germline V gene, CDR1 is SGHAT and CDR2 is FQNNGV. The CDR3 consists of 15 residues. This record belongs to a study of blood T cell repertoires in COVID-19. Background on the study: From the United States, Italy and Spain came samples of acute and convalescent COVID-19. PBMCs, B-cell-depleted T cells, or T cells provided the cDNA or gDNA that made up the material.

The V gene is TRBV11-2, the J gene TRBJ2-3, with D possibly matching TRBD1 (6 bases). The sample comprised peripheral blood. This receptor was taken from a man between 18 and 35 years old with active or convalescent COVID-19. CDR3 DNA: TGTGCCAGCAGCTTAGACGGACAGCGCACAGATACGCAGTATTTT. It encodes CASSLDGQRTDTQYF.